This T cell receptor (beta chain) was identified in a study of T cells after yellow fever vaccination. Study background: It was SMART-Seq v4 Ultra Low Input that prepared the fractions with low cell numbers. Study conclusions and caveats: On re-exposure, the response was weaker but peaked faster, at day 5 versus 15. Abundant bulk-derived clonotypes could contaminate FACS-sorted repertoires.

In the case of this clonotype: The antigen is unknown.

The CDR3 has 15 residues. The V segment lost 6 bases and the J segment 3 bases; nucleotides outside the gene matches: 3. The germline gives CDR1 DFQATT, CDR2 SNEGSKA (reference sequence). In TCRdb, the 5' RACE reads were re-called with MiXCR into one record per CDR3 protein. The sample records 200,000 to 300,000 distinct CDR3 sequences, 10% to 15% being singletons. The clonotype was recovered from a man younger than 40 who received the YFV17D yellow fever vaccine. The material was CD4+ T cells sorted from PBMCs, obtained 45 days after the yellow fever booster vaccination. The chain employs TRBV20-1 and TRBJ2-2; 14 bases match TRBD2. For the CDR3, the DNA is TGCAGTGCAACGGGACTAGCGGGAGACACCGGGGAGCTGTTTTTT. This codes for CSATGLAGDTGELFF.